This T cell receptor beta chain came from a study of T cell changes during pregnancy in multiple sclerosis. Sequenced by immunoSEQ multiplex PCR; TCRdb stores in-frame clones only, minus some. The sample lists just under 100,000 clones, about 93% occurring once. This material consisted of peripheral blood, taken after pregnancy. The receptor was isolated from a female donor with multiple sclerosis, enrolled in a pregnancy study.

The DNA of the CDR3 is TGTGCCAGCAGCCGTATTAGCGGGAGCTCCTACGAGCAGTACTTC. It codes for CASSRISGSSYEQYF. V and J are TRBV7-9 and TRBJ2-7; 9 bases agree with TRBD2. From germline, CDR1 is SEHNR and CDR2 FQNEAQ (reference sequence). V dropped 5 bases and J dropped 0; count of bases not matched to a gene: 5. The CDR3 is 15 residues long.